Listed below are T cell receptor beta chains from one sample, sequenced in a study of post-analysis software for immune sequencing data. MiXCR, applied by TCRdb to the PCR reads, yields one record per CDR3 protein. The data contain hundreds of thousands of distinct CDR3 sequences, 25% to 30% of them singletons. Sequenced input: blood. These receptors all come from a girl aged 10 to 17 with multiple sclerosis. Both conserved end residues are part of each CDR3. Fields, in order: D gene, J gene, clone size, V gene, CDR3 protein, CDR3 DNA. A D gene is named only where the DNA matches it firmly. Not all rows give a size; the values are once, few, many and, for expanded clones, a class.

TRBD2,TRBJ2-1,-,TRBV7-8,CASSPFGQRGDEQFF,TGTGCCAGCAGCCCATTTGGCCAGCGGGGGGATGAGCAGTTCTTC
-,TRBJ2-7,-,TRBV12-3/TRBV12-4,CASSFRTAYEQYF,TGTGCCAGCAGTTTCAGGACAGCCTACGAGCAGTACTTC
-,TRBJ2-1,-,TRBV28,CASSIAYEQFF,TGTGCCAGCAGTATAGCTTATGAGCAGTTCTTC
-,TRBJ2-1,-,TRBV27,CASSFRDQQFF,TGTGCCAGCAGTTTCCGGGACCAGCAGTTCTTC
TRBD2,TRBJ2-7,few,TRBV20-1,CSASSTSGRGYEQYF,TGCAGTGCCAGCTCCACTAGCGGGAGAGGGTACGAGCAGTACTTC
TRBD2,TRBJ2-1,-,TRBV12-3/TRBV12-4,CASSSLAGANSYNEQFF,TGTGCCAGCAGTTCGCTAGCGGGGGCGAACTCCTACAATGAGCAGTTCTTC
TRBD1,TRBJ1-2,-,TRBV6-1,CASSEPGTALLDGYTF,TGTGCCAGCAGTGAACCCGGGACAGCCCTCCTGGATGGCTACACCTTC
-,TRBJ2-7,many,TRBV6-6,CASSYGAGYEQYF,TGTGCCAGCAGTTACGGGGCGGGCTACGAGCAGTACTTC
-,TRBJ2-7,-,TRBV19,CASSQSITRDDSYEQYF,TGTGCCAGTAGTCAATCGATAACGCGAGACGACTCCTACGAGCAGTACTTC
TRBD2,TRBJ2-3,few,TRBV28,CASSPGPGRTSTDTQYF,TGTGCCAGCAGTCCCGGGCCCGGGAGGACGAGCACAGATACGCAGTATTTT
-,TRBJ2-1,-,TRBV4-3,CASSRGAGGPHNEQFF,TGCGCCAGCAGCCGGGGGGCCGGGGGACCCCACAATGAGCAGTTCTTC
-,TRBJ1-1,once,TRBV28,CASSLPGTRGRYTEAFF,TGTGCCAGCAGTCTACCAGGGACCCGGGGTCGATACACTGAAGCTTTCTTT
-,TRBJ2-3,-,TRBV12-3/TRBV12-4,CASSYTGSSTDTQYF,TGTGCCAGCAGCTATACAGGGTCTAGCACAGATACGCAGTATTTT